This TCR beta chain appears in the sequencing data of a study of T-cell memory formation after mild COVID-19. Germline CDR1 SGHTA, CDR2 FQGNSA. The V gene lost 4 bases and the J gene lost 5 bases, with 17 bases spanning the gap. The CDR3 covers 15 residues. From the 5' RACE reads, TCRdb called clonotypes with MiXCR, one entry per CDR3 protein. The repertoire consists of some 88,000 distinct CDR3 sequences, with about 23% occurring once and the leading ten covering 35% to 50%. This receptor was identified in a man aged 18 to 30 who had mild COVID-19 (a few samples of this study predate the infection). Cell type and time point are not known. This chain uses TRBV7-2 with TRBJ1-2, with a possible D match to TRBD1 (6 bases). Sequenced: PBMCs or a T cell subset sorted from them (not recorded which). CDR3 nucleotides: TGTGCCAGCAGCTACACAGGGAGGGAGTTTTATGGCTACACCTTC. Translation gives CASSYTGREFYGYTF.